These T cell receptor beta chains were read from a single sample in a study of T cell responses to AZD1222 COVID-19 vaccine. This table comes from immunoSEQ multiplex PCR, and its TCRdb copy is limited to in-frame clones, with some not included. The sample includes some 120,000 clones, roughly 89% of them seen just once. Sequencing was performed on peripheral blood, taken on day 0 of AZD1222 vaccination. The receptors originated from an adult in good health. Each CDR3 is given with its conserved first and last residue. D genes are given only for firm matches. The size of a clone is reported for some rows only, either as once, few or many, or as a class for expanded clones.

J	D	V	size	CDR3	DNA
TRBJ1-1	-	TRBV6-1	-	CASSEAFRSGTAFF	TGTGCCAGCAGTGAAGCCTTTAGATCCGGTACAGCTTTCTTT
TRBJ1-1	TRBD1	TRBV6-5	-	CASTDRGMSTEAFF	TGTGCCAGCACGGACAGGGGTATGAGCACTGAAGCTTTCTTT
TRBJ1-6	-	TRBV5-5	-	CASSLGIQGPPLHF	TGTGCCAGCAGCTTGGGTATCCAGGGTCCCCCCCTCCACTTT
TRBJ1-2	-	TRBV5-4	-	CASSPERGEGYGYTF	TGTGCCAGCAGCCCCGAGAGGGGAGAGGGCTATGGCTACACCTTC
TRBJ2-1	TRBD1	TRBV4-1	-	CASSLEPGTASSYNEQFF	TGCGCCAGCAGCCTGGAGCCCGGGACAGCCAGCTCCTACAATGAGCAGTTCTTC
TRBJ1-2	-	TRBV3-1/TRBV3-2	once	CASSPEGGLPDGYTF	TGTGCCAGCAGCCCCGAGGGGGGGCTCCCTGATGGCTACACCTTC
TRBJ2-2	TRBD1	TRBV7-9	-	CASSLGTANTGELFF	TGTGCCAGCAGCCTCGGGACAGCGAACACCGGGGAGCTGTTTTTT
TRBJ2-6	-	TRBV6-2/TRBV6-3	-	CASSPWGSGANVLTF	TGTGCCAGCAGCCCTTGGGGCTCTGGGGCCAACGTCCTGACTTTC
TRBJ2-6	TRBD2	TRBV15	-	CATSAWGSGANTGANVLTF	TGTGCCACCAGCGCCTGGGGTAGCGGGGCTAATACTGGGGCCAACGTCCTGACTTTC
TRBJ2-5	-	TRBV18	-	CASSPQRQETQYF	TGTGCCAGCTCACCCCAGAGACAAGAGACCCAGTACTTC
TRBJ2-3	-	TRBV29-1	once	CSVQRVLSTDTQYF	TGCAGCGTTCAGCGGGTTCTAAGCACAGATACGCAGTATTTT
TRBJ1-1	TRBD1	TRBV25-1	-	CASSGETGKTRAFF	TGTGCCAGCAGTGGGGAGACAGGGAAGACTAGGGCTTTCTTT
TRBJ1-5	TRBD1	TRBV28	-	CVSSLRTGTGQPQHF	TGTGTCAGCAGTCTCAGGACAGGGACGGGGCAGCCCCAGCATTTT
TRBJ2-7	TRBD1	TRBV5-4	-	CASSTPGQASYEQYF	TGTGCCAGCAGCACCCCGGGACAGGCCTCCTACGAGCAGTACTTC
TRBJ1-5	-	TRBV28	-	CASSLWGQNQPQHF	TGTGCCAGCAGTTTATGGGGACAAAATCAGCCCCAGCATTTT
TRBJ2-5	-	TRBV5-1	few	CASSLDGETQYF	TGCGCCAGCAGCTTGGATGGAGAGACCCAGTACTTC
TRBJ2-4	TRBD2	TRBV5-1	-	CASSPRSGRGIDIQYF	TGCGCCAGCAGCCCGCGGAGCGGGCGGGGGATTGACATTCAGTACTTC
TRBJ1-2	-	TRBV5-4	-	CASSQDGNYGYTF	TGTGCCAGCAGCCAGGACGGTAACTATGGCTACACCTTC
TRBJ2-5	-	TRBV30	-	CAWSGLLETQYF	TGTGCCTGGAGTGGGCTGCTGGAGACCCAGTACTTC
TRBJ2-7	TRBD2	TRBV11-2	-	CASSRGSGSWYEQYF	TGTGCCAGCAGCCGAGGTAGCGGGAGTTGGTACGAGCAGTACTTC
TRBJ2-1	-	TRBV5-1	once	CASSFGGYDEQFF	TGCGCCAGCAGCTTCGGAGGGTACGATGAGCAGTTCTTC
TRBJ2-5	-	TRBV19	-	CASSIGGPQETQYF	TGTGCCAGTAGTATTGGGGGCCCCCAAGAGACCCAGTACTTC
TRBJ2-2	-	TRBV2	once	CASRDGSRAGELFF	TGTGCCAGCAGGGACGGCTCCCGGGCGGGGGAGCTGTTTTTT
TRBJ1-5	TRBD1	TRBV19	-	CASSAGQGGKPQHF	TGTGCCAGTAGTGCGGGACAGGGCGGGAAGCCCCAGCATTTT
TRBJ1-6	TRBD1	TRBV18	-	CASSTTGGMTYNSPLHF	TGTGCCAGCTCAACGACAGGGGGCATGACCTATAATTCACCCCTCCACTTT
TRBJ1-1	-	TRBV12-3/TRBV12-4	few	CASNRDTYTEAFF	TGTGCCAGCAACCGGGACACCTACACTGAAGCTTTCTTT
TRBJ1-5	-	TRBV7-2	-	CASSISWGDQPQHF	TGTGCCAGCAGTATTTCGTGGGGTGATCAGCCCCAGCATTTT
TRBJ1-6	-	TRBV6-6	-	CASRRGLGSPLHF	TGTGCCAGCAGGAGGGGCCTGGGTTCACCCCTCCACTTT
TRBJ1-1	-	TRBV4-2	-	CASSPFSETIEAFF	TGTGCCAGCAGCCCCTTCAGTGAAACAATTGAAGCTTTCTTT
TRBJ2-1	-	TRBV19	-	CASSNRGGDEQFF	TGTGCCAGTAGTAACAGGGGAGGCGATGAGCAGTTCTTC
TRBJ2-3	TRBD1	TRBV28	-	CASSSGQTTDTQYF	TGTGCCAGCAGTTCGGGACAGACCACAGATACGCAGTATTTT
TRBJ1-6	-	TRBV6-6	-	CASSPKQGSSPLHF	TGTGCCAGCAGCCCTAAGCAGGGCAGTTCACCCCTCCACTTT
TRBJ1-2	-	TRBV4-3	-	CASSQDVEAYYGYTF	TGCGCCAGCAGCCAAGATGTTGAAGCGTACTATGGCTACACCTTC
TRBJ1-2	TRBD1	TRBV7-2	-	CASSLVTGDYGYTF	TGTGCCAGCAGCTTAGTGACAGGGGACTATGGCTACACCTTC
TRBJ2-7	-	TRBV2	-	CASSYGGRNEQYF	TGTGCCAGCAGCTACGGGGGTCGGAACGAGCAGTACTTC
TRBJ2-4	-	TRBV18	-	CASSPGGTKNIQYF	TGTGCCAGCTCACCAGGGGGGACCAAAAACATTCAGTACTTC
TRBJ2-2	-	TRBV29-1	-	CSVAEEAANTGELFF	TGCAGCGTTGCCGAAGAGGCGGCGAACACCGGGGAGCTGTTTTTT
TRBJ1-6	-	TRBV28	-	CASSLLSGPLHF	TGTGCCAGCAGTTTACTCTCAGGACCCCTCCACTTT
TRBJ1-4	-	TRBV2	few	CASSERGDEKLFF	TGTGCCAGCAGTGAAAGGGGCGATGAAAAACTGTTTTTT
TRBJ2-7	-	TRBV28	-	CASSRLDKSYEQYF	TGTGCCAGCAGTCGGCTCGACAAGTCCTACGAGCAGTACTTC
TRBJ1-1	TRBD1	TRBV2	-	CATRQGRNTEAFF	TGTGCCACCAGACAGGGGCGCAACACTGAAGCTTTCTTT
TRBJ2-2	-	TRBV30	-	CAWSGSGTGELFF	TGTGCCTGGAGTGGCAGTGGTACCGGGGAGCTGTTTTTT